This is a list of T cell receptor beta chains from one sample in a study of identical twins. MiXCR was run by TCRdb on the 5' RACE reads, yielding one entry per CDR3 protein. The profile shows about 810,000 distinct CDR3 sequences, 10% to 15% of them singletons. The data were also submitted as part of a second study, on yellow fever vaccine responses in identical twins.

Material: PBMCs. Receptors were obtained from a woman aged 18-29 years in good health. Each CDR3 is given with its conserved first and last residue. A D gene is named only where the DNA matches it firmly. Rows may omit the clone size; those that give it use once, few, many or a size class.

clone_size d_call j_call v_call cdr3_aa cdr3_nt
once - TRBJ2-3 TRBV29-1 CSVLTSSRWGDTQYF TGCAGCGTTCTTACCTCTTCGCGGTGGGGGGATACGCAGTATTTT
- TRBD1 TRBJ2-2 TRBV5-6 CAISLRQGYPTGELFF TGTGCCATCAGCCTCAGACAGGGGTACCCAACCGGGGAGCTGTTTTTT
few TRBD2 TRBJ2-3 TRBV11-1 CASSFQREWADTQYF TGTGCCAGCAGCTTCCAGCGGGAGTGGGCAGATACGCAGTATTTT
- TRBD2 TRBJ2-1 TRBV29-1 CSVEPGTSGRSYNEQFF TGCAGCGTTGAACCCGGGACTAGCGGGAGGTCCTACAATGAGCAGTTCTTC
- - TRBJ2-2 TRBV14 CASSQDVLTGELFF TGTGCCAGCAGCCAAGATGTGCTCACCGGGGAGCTGTTTTTT
- - TRBJ2-7 TRBV10-3 CALSPSEGGYEQYF TGTGCCCTAAGCCCGAGTGAAGGGGGGTACGAGCAGTACTTC
few TRBD1 TRBJ2-5 TRBV5-1 CASSPPLPGQRDKETQYF TGCGCCAGCAGCCCCCCTTTACCGGGACAGAGAGATAAAGAGACCCAGTACTTC
- - TRBJ2-3 TRBV7-8 CASSSQPPDTQYF TGTGCCAGCAGCTCCCAGCCGCCAGATACGCAGTATTTT
- TRBD2 TRBJ2-2 TRBV11-2 CASRQGLAGSYTGELFF TGTGCCAGCAGACAGGGACTAGCGGGGTCGTACACCGGGGAGCTGTTTTTT
- TRBD2 TRBJ2-3 TRBV2 CASSVAGAGDTQYF TGTGCCAGCAGTGTAGCGGGGGCCGGAGATACGCAGTATTTT
- TRBD2 TRBJ2-2 TRBV6-5 CASSYFSLAGDTGELFF TGTGCCAGCAGTTACTTTTCCCTAGCGGGAGACACTGGGGAGCTGTTTTTT
few - TRBJ2-7 TRBV20-1 CSARDPGSYEQYF TGCAGTGCTAGAGATCCGGGATCCTACGAGCAGTACTTC
few - TRBJ2-3 TRBV7-9 CASSASPGSWVTDTQYF TGTGCCAGCAGCGCTAGCCCCGGGAGTTGGGTCACAGATACGCAGTATTTT
many - TRBJ2-1 TRBV18 CASSPDSYNEQFF TGTGCCAGCAGTCCAGACTCCTACAATGAGCAGTTCTTC
- - TRBJ2-2 TRBV5-1 CASSLDGRETGELFF TGCGCCAGCAGCTTGGACGGCAGGGAAACCGGGGAGCTGTTTTTT
few - TRBJ2-1 TRBV11-2 CASSRGAGGSNEQFF TGTGCCAGCAGCAGGGGGGCCGGCGGGAGTAATGAGCAGTTCTTC
many - TRBJ2-7 TRBV7-9 CASSSGLSYEQYF TGTGCCAGCAGCTCCGGACTGTCCTACGAGCAGTACTTC
- - TRBJ2-3 TRBV20-1 CSARGGRESTDTQYF TGCAGTGCTAGAGGGGGGCGGGAGAGCACAGATACGCAGTATTTT
few - TRBJ2-3 TRBV4-2 CASSQWLVGTEGSDTQYF TGTGCCAGCAGCCAATGGTTGGTAGGGACTGAGGGCTCCGATACGCAGTATTTT
- TRBD2 TRBJ2-2 TRBV12-3/TRBV12-4 CASSPQSGLAGPNTGELFF TGTGCCAGCAGTCCCCAATCGGGACTAGCGGGACCAAACACCGGGGAGCTGTTTTTT
- - TRBJ2-3 TRBV7-9 CASSSTEPEGDTQYF TGTGCCAGCAGCTCCACTGAGCCGGAGGGAGATACGCAGTATTTT
many - TRBJ2-7 TRBV9 CASSVGQDSSYEQYF TGTGCCAGCAGCGTAGGTCAGGATAGCTCCTACGAGCAGTACTTC
few TRBD2 TRBJ2-7 TRBV12-3/TRBV12-4 CASSFRLAGDYEQYF TGTGCCAGCAGTTTCCGACTAGCGGGAGACTACGAGCAGTACTTC
- TRBD2 TRBJ2-1 TRBV14 CASSQWWRGKIMNEQFF TGTGCCAGCAGCCAATGGTGGCGGGGGAAAATAATGAATGAGCAGTTCTTC
few - TRBJ2-5 TRBV28 CASTSRLPRETQYF TGTGCCAGCACCTCCCGTCTCCCTCGGGAGACCCAGTACTTC
- - TRBJ1-2 TRBV6-1 CASSEEQGWGYTF TGTGCCAGCAGTGAAGAGCAGGGATGGGGCTACACCTTC
many - TRBJ2-7 TRBV28 CASTSAGYEQYF TGTGCCAGCACCTCTGCGGGGTACGAGCAGTACTTC
- - TRBJ2-5 TRBV10-3 CAIGPQGGQETQYF TGTGCCATCGGGCCGCAGGGAGGCCAAGAGACCCAGTACTTC
many - TRBJ1-1 TRBV18 CASSPGRNTEAFF TGTGCCAGCTCTCCGGGCCGGAACACTGAAGCTTTCTTT
- TRBD1 TRBJ1-5 TRBV20-1 CSARPDRADQPQHF TGCAGTGCTAGACCGGACAGGGCGGATCAGCCCCAGCATTTT
- TRBD1 TRBJ2-3 TRBV10-3 CARSLRGPASTDTQYF TGTGCCCGATCCTTGAGGGGGCCCGCTAGCACAGATACGCAGTATTTT
- - TRBJ2-3 TRBV29-1 CSVEASTTDTQYF TGCAGCGTTGAAGCCAGTACCACAGATACGCAGTATTTT
few - TRBJ2-2 TRBV12-3/TRBV12-4 CASIGQPNTGELFF TGTGCCAGCATCGGACAACCGAACACCGGGGAGCTGTTTTTT
many - TRBJ2-2 TRBV29-1 CSVDKMNTGELFF TGCAGCGTTGACAAAATGAACACCGGGGAGCTGTTTTTT
few - TRBJ2-3 TRBV7-6 CASSLAGAFRTDTQYF TGTGCCAGCAGCTTAGCGGGAGCCTTCCGCACAGATACGCAGTATTTT
many TRBD2 TRBJ2-3 TRBV7-6 CASSTYLAGAGDTQYF TGTGCCAGCAGCACCTACTTAGCGGGGGCTGGAGATACGCAGTATTTT
- TRBD1 TRBJ1-4 TRBV4-1 CASSQPYDTGTGTKNEKLFF TGCGCCAGCAGCCAGCCGTATGACACCGGGACAGGGACTAAGAATGAAAAACTGTTTTTT
few - TRBJ2-1 TRBV4-1 CASSQAPGPYNEQFF TGCGCCAGCAGCCAAGCCCCGGGCCCGTACAATGAGCAGTTCTTC
- - TRBJ2-5 TRBV20-1 CSARDLRTVQETQYF TGCAGTGCTAGAGATTTACGGACAGTGCAAGAGACCCAGTACTTC
- - TRBJ2-3 TRBV11-3 CASSLTGVVDTQYF TGTGCCAGCAGCTTAACAGGTGTAGTAGATACGCAGTATTTT
- TRBD1 TRBJ2-3 TRBV6-1 CASTLGQGAKDTQYF TGTGCCAGCACCCTTGGACAGGGGGCGAAAGATACGCAGTATTTT
- TRBD2 TRBJ2-1 TRBV24-1 CATSGSGSGYNEQFF TGTGCCACCAGTGGGAGCGGGAGCGGCTACAATGAGCAGTTCTTC
once TRBD1 TRBJ2-3 TRBV11-2 CASSLSSTGYTDTQYF TGTGCCAGCAGCTTATCCTCGACAGGGTACACAGATACGCAGTATTTT
- - TRBJ2-2 TRBV6-1 CASSTYRNTGELFF TGTGCCAGCAGCACATACAGGAACACCGGGGAGCTGTTTTTT
- TRBD1 TRBJ1-2 TRBV5-4 CASSWTGGGYTF TGTGCCAGCAGCTGGACAGGGGGCGGCTACACCTTC
once - TRBJ2-1 TRBV5-2 CAMGPPGGNEQFF TGTGCCATGGGCCCCCCGGGCGGCAATGAGCAGTTCTTC
many - TRBJ1-1 TRBV5-5 CASSLGDLGRTEAFF TGTGCCAGCAGCTTGGGCGACCTGGGAAGAACTGAAGCTTTCTTT
few - TRBJ1-5 TRBV6-1 CASRVAPYSNQPQHF TGTGCCAGCAGGGTAGCTCCCTATAGCAATCAGCCCCAGCATTTT